This T cell receptor beta chain appears in the sequencing data of a study of blood T cell repertoires in COVID-19. The assay was immunoSEQ multiplex PCR, and TCRdb's table has in-frame clones only and misses some. The sample lists about 120,000 clones, 90% occurring once. Recruited during active infection, patients (from Seattle) were subsequently followed longitudinally. The sequence came from a man in his 60s with COVID-19, enrolled during active disease. Sequencing input: peripheral blood.

CDR3: CASSEAPGTMNTEAFF. The CDR3 DNA sequence: TGTGCCAGCAGTGAAGCCCCGGGAACGATGAACACTGAAGCTTTCTTT. This chain joins TRBV2 and TRBJ1-1; no reliable D call. The CDR3 spans 16 residues. Per the germline V gene, CDR1 is SNHLY and CDR2 is FYNNEI. Trimming pared 0 bases from V and 0 bases from J, leaving 11 bases between.